Detailed here is one T cell receptor beta chain. Its antigen is not identified. The primer mix had 60 Vbeta and 13 Jbeta primers. Authors' analysis steps: The count from a later analysis was tens of millions of unique TCR beta chains, some 10 million of them shared. The table came from immunoSEQ multiplex PCR; TCRdb's copy has only in-frame clones and leaves some out. Clone size and the V and J calls come from that table; the DNA yielded D and trimming. The sample has about 140,000 clones, around 80% seen once. All donors participated as healthy donors of bone marrow. The junction had 11 bases not matched to a gene; V was cut back by 4 bases and J by 10 bases. CDR3 length equals 15 residues. Germline V gene data show CDR1 as MGHRA and CDR2 as YSYEKL. These data originate in a study of cytomegalovirus exposure and HLA in healthy donors. General observations from the study: In vitro confirmation showed three CMV-associated chains to be CMV antigen specific. A link between a missense DCLRE1C variant and TCR beta V- and J-gene trimming emerged from a later analysis.

The TCR was taken from a female donor in good health and CMV-seronegative. V gene TRBV4-1 combines with J gene TRBJ2-3; 10 nucleotides align to TRBD2. The sequencing sample was made of PBMCs. CDR3 sequence: CASSPTAASGRPQYF. The CDR3 DNA is TGCGCCAGCAGCCCCACAGCGGCTAGCGGGAGACCGCAGTATTTT.